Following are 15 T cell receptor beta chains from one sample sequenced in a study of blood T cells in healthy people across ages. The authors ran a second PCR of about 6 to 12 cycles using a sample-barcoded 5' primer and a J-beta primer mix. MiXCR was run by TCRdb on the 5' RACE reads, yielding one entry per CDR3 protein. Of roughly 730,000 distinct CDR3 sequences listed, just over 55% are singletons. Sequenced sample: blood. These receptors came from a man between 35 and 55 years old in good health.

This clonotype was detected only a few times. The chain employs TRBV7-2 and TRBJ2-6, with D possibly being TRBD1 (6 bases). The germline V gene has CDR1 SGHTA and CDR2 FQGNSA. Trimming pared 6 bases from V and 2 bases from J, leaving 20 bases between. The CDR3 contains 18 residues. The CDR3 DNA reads TGTGCCAGCAGATGGGGCAGGGGAATTAGTACTGGGGCCAACGTCCTGACTTTC. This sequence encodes CASRWGRGISTGANVLTF.

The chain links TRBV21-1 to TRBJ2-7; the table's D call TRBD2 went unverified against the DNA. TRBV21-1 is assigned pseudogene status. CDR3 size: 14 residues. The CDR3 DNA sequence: TGTGCCAGCAGTACGAAGCGGGAGGGCTACGAGCAGTACTTC. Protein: CASSTKREGYEQYF.

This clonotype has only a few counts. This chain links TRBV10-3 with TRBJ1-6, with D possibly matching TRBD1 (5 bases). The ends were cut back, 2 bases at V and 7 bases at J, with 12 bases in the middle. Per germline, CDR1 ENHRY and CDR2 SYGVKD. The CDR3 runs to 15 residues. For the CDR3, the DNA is TGTGCCATCAGTGAGGGGGCGGGGTACAATTCACCCCTCCACTTT. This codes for CAISEGAGYNSPLHF.

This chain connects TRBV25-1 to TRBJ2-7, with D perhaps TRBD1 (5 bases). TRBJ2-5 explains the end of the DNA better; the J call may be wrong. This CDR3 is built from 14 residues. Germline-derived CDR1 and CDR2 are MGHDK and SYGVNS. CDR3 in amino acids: CASSESTDLRTQYF. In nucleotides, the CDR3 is TGTGCCAGCAGTGAATCGACAGACCTCCGGACCCAGTACTTC.

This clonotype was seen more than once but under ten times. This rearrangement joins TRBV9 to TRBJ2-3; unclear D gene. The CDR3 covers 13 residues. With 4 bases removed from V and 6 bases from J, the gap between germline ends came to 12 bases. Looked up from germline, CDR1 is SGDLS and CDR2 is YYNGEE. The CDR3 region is CASSPVGIDTQYF. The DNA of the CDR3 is TGTGCCAGCAGCCCCGTGGGGATTGATACGCAGTATTTT. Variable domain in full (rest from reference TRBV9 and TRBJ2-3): DSGVTQTPKHLITATGQRVTLRCSPRSGDLSVYWYQQSLDQGLQFLIQYYNGEERAKGNILERFSAQQFPDLHSELNLSSLELGDSALYFCASSPVGIDTQYFGPGTRLTVL.

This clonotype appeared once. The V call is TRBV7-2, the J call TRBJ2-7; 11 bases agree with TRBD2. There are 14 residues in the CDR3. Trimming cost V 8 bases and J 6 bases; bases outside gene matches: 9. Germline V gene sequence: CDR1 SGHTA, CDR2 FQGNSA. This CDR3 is CASLSGRALAEQYF. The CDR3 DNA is TGTGCCAGCCTTAGCGGGAGGGCCTTGGCCGAGCAGTACTTC.

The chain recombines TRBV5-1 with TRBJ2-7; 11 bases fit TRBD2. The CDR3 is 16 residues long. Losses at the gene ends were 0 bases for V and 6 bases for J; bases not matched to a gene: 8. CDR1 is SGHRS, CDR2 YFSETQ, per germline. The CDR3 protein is CASSLELAGVAGEQYF. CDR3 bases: TGCGCCAGCAGCTTGGAACTAGCGGGAGTGGCGGGCGAGCAGTACTTC.

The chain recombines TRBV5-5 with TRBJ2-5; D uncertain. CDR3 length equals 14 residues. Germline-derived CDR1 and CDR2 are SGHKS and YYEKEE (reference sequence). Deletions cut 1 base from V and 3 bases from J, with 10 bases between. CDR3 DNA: TGTGCCAGCAGCTTGACAGCCGTCGAAGAGACCCAGTACTTC. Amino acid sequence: CASSLTAVEETQYF.

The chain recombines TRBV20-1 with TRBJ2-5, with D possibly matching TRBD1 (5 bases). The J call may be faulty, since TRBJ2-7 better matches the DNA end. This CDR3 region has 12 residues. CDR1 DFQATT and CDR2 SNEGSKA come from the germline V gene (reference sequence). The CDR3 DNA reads TGCAGTGCTAGTCCAGGGCACAACGAGCAGTACTTC. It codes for CSASPGHNEQYF.

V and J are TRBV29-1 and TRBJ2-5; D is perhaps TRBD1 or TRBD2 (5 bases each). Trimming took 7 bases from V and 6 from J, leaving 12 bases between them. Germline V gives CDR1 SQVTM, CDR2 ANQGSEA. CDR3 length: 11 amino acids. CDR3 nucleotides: TGCAGCGGGGGGACGTTGAAGACCCAGTACTTC. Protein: CSGGTLKTQYF.

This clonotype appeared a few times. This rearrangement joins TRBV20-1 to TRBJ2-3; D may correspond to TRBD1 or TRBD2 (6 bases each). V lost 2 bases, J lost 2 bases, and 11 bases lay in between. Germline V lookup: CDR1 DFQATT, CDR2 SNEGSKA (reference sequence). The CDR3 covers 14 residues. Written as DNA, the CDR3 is TGCAGTGCTAGAAGGGGGGCCATCACAGATACGCAGTATTTT. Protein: CSARRGAITDTQYF.

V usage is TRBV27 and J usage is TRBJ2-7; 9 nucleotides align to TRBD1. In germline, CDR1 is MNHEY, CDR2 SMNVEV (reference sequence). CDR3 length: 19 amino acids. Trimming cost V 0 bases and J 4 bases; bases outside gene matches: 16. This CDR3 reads CASSLSAGTGTLLGYEQYF. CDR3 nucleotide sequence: TGTGCCAGCAGTTTATCCGCCGGGACAGGGACGTTATTGGGGTACGAGCAGTACTTC.

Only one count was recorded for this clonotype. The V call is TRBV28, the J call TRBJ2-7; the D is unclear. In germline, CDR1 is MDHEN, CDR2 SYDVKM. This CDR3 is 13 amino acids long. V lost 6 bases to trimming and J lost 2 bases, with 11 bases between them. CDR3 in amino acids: CASSPTPPYEQYF. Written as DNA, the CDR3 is TGTGCCAGCAGCCCTACTCCTCCCTACGAGCAGTACTTC.

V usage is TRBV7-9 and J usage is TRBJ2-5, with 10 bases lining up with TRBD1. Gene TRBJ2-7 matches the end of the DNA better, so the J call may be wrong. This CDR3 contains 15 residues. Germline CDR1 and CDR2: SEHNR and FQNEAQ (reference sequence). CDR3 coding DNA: TGTGCCAGCAGCTCGGGACAGGGGAGTTCCTACGAGCAGTACTTC. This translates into CASSSGQGSSYEQYF.

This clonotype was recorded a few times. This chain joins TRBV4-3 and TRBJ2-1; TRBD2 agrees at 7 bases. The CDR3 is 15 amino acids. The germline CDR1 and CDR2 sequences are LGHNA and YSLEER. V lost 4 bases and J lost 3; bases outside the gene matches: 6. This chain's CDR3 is CASSREAGYYNEQFF. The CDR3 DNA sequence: TGCGCCAGCAGCCGGGAAGCGGGATACTACAATGAGCAGTTCTTC.